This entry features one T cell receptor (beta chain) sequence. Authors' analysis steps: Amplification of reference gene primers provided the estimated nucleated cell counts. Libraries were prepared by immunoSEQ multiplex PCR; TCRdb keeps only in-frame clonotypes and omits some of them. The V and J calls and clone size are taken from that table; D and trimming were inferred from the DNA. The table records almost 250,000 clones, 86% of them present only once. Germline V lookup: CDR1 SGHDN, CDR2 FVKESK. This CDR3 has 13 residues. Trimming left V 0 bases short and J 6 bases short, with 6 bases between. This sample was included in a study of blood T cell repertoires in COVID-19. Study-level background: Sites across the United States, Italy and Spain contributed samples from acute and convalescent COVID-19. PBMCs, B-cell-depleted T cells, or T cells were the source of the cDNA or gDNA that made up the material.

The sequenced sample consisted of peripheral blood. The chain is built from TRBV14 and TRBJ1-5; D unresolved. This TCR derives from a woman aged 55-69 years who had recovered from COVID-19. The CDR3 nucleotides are TGTGCCAGCAGCCAAGATCTCCTTCAGCCCCAGCATTTT. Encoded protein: CASSQDLLQPQHF.